These 28 T cell receptor beta chains came from one sample sequenced in a study of beta chain features in type 1 diabetes. No antigen is known for these receptors. Study findings and constraints: Type 1 diabetes patients had moderately but significantly shorter TCRB CDR3s in all four CD4+ subsets.

All of the isolated RNA was reverse transcribed, so expressed TCRB transcripts were sequenced. Generated by immunoSEQ multiplex PCR, the TCRdb table keeps only in-frame clones and is missing some. The table records hundreds of thousands of clones, 13% of them present only once. The sample was naive CD4+ T cells from blood. These receptors were collected from a man in his late teens or twenties with type 1 diabetes.

This sequence joins TRBV12-5 and TRBJ2-3; the D is unclear. The germline V gene has CDR1 LGHNT and CDR2 FRNRAP. V was pared by 6 bases and J by 2 bases, with 12 bases between. This CDR3 spans 14 amino acids. The CDR3 is CASGESRNTDTQYF. The CDR3 region has the DNA TGTGCTAGTGGGGAATCTAGGAACACAGATACGCAGTATTTT.

V usage is TRBV30 and J usage is TRBJ2-5; perhaps TRBD2 as D (7 bases). The CDR3 totals 13 residues. Germline V gives CDR1 GTSNPN, CDR2 SVGIG (reference sequence). Trimming took off 6 bases at V and 4 bases at J, with 15 bases between the two ends. The CDR3 DNA reads TGTGCCTGCCAGACTAGGGGGGGAGAGACCCAGTACTTC. Encoded protein: CACQTRGGETQYF.

The chain employs TRBV19 and TRBJ1-2; TRBD1 might be the D (5 bases). CDR3 size: 13 residues. Trimming took off 5 bases at V and 4 bases at J, with 11 bases between the two ends. Germline V gene data show CDR1 as LNHDA and CDR2 as SQIVND (reference sequence). In nucleotides, the CDR3 is TGTGCCAGTAGTCCCCAGGGAATCTATGGCTACACCTTC. Amino acid sequence: CASSPQGIYGYTF.

Only a few counts were recorded for this clone. V is TRBV28 and J is TRBJ2-1, with a possible D match to TRBD2 (6 bases). Germline V lookup: CDR1 MDHEN, CDR2 SYDVKM. The CDR3 totals 15 residues. V was pared by 2 bases and J by 8 bases, with 16 bases between. Here the CDR3 DNA reads TGTGCCAGCAGTTTACACTCTATACTAGCTGATGAGCAGTTCTTC. Its protein is CASSLHSILADEQFF.

This chain connects TRBV29-1 to TRBJ2-1, with D possibly matching TRBD1 (5 bases). Germline V gene sequence: CDR1 SQVTM, CDR2 ANQGSEA. V lost 7 bases and J lost 7, with 11 bases in between. CDR3 length equals 11 residues. The CDR3 sequence is CSADRTNEQFF. The CDR3 DNA reads as TGCAGCGCTGACAGAACTAATGAGCAGTTCTTC.

J is TRBJ2-6 and V is TRBV4-1; 10 bases align to TRBD1. CDR1 and CDR2 (germline): MGHRA, YSYEKL. The CDR3 totals 19 residues. Trimming removed 2 bases from V and 1 base from J; junction bases left unmatched: 8. CDR3: CASSQPRTGGNSGANVLTF. CDR3 nucleotides: TGCGCCAGCAGCCAACCTCGGACAGGGGGGAATTCTGGGGCCAACGTCCTGACTTTC.

This clone was seen a handful of times. The chain couples TRBV6-5 to TRBJ2-3; D may correspond to TRBD1 or TRBD2 (5 bases each). Per the germline V gene, CDR1 is MNHEY and CDR2 is SVGAGI. Trimming left V 6 bases short and J 3 bases short, with 16 bases between. The CDR3 spans 15 residues. CDR3 DNA sequence: TGTGCCAGCAGGGGACGGGGTCTTTCAACAGATACGCAGTATTTT. It specifies CASRGRGLSTDTQYF.

This sequence joins TRBV11-2 and TRBJ2-1, with D unclear. V was pared by 3 bases and J by 10 bases, with 10 bases between. Germline V gives CDR1 SGHAT, CDR2 FQNNGV. This CDR3 region has 12 residues. The CDR3 sequence: CASSFPVGEQFF. Here the CDR3 DNA reads TGTGCCAGCAGCTTCCCTGTCGGGGAGCAGTTCTTC.

The rearrangement links TRBV5-6 to TRBJ1-5, with a tentative D call TRBD1 (5 bases). The CDR3 sequence is 16 residues long. V dropped 3 bases and J dropped 2 bases, with 15 bases sitting between them. Germline V gives CDR1 SGHDT, CDR2 YYEEEE. The CDR3 DNA sequence: TGTGCCAGCAGCTGGGGCGGGGGTGCGGGCAATCAGCCCCAGCATTTT. This translates into CASSWGGGAGNQPQHF.

This clone was counted only a few times. Distinct nucleotide sequences in the sample also encode this CDR3. The chain combines TRBV9 with TRBJ2-3; D not resolved. The CDR3 is 13 residues long. CDR1 and CDR2 from the germline V gene are SGDLS and YYNGEE. Trimming took off 0 bases at V and 0 bases at J, with 2 bases between the two ends. CDR3 bases: TGTGCCAGCAGCGTAGCGAGCACAGATACGCAGTATTTT. Protein product: CASSVASTDTQYF.

As concerns this clone: The junction and the germline gene differ at one end; a read error may be behind it. V gene TRBV30 combines with J gene TRBJ1-1; possibly TRBD1 for D (5 bases). This CDR3 region has 13 residues. Germline V gene lookup returns CDR1 GTSNPN and CDR2 SVGIG (reference sequence). CDR3 amino acids: CVQSRGGNTEAFF. The CDR3 DNA reads as TGCGTACAGTCGAGGGGAGGGAACACTGAAGCTTTCTTT.

The rearrangement uses TRBV2 and TRBJ1-6; 10 positions agree with TRBD1. V shed 2 bases and J 9 bases; nucleotides not matched to a gene: 7. The CDR3 is 16 residues long. Per the germline V gene, CDR1 is SNHLY and CDR2 is FYNNEI. For the CDR3, the DNA is TGTGCCAGCAGTGAATTGGGGACAGGGGCGGGTTCACCCCTCCACTTT. Translating it yields CASSELGTGAGSPLHF.

This clone has more than one count but fewer than ten. The same CDR3 can be traced to other DNA sequences in this sample. The V gene is TRBV9, the J gene TRBJ2-7; TRBD1 aligns across 8 bases. Germline V gene sequence: CDR1 SGDLS, CDR2 YYNGEE. The CDR3 has 14 amino acids. Germline trimming cut 0 bases from V and 3 bases from J; bases unmatched to any gene: 2. The CDR3 bases are TGTGCCAGCAGCGTAGGACAGGGGAACTACGAGCAGTACTTC. Protein: CASSVGQGNYEQYF.

With respect to this clone: Within the sample, other DNA sequences also encode this same CDR3. This chain joins TRBV7-9 and TRBJ1-2; no clear D. Trimming removed 5 bases from V and 0 bases from J, with 7 bases in between. The CDR3 contains 13 residues. Germline lookup yields CDR1 SEHNR and CDR2 FQNEAQ (reference sequence). CDR3 amino acids: CASSRDTNYGYTF. The DNA for the CDR3 is TGTGCCAGCAGCCGCGACACTAACTATGGCTACACCTTC.

This clone was detected a few times. The chain joins TRBV14 to TRBJ2-1; 7 bases match TRBD1. This CDR3 comprises 13 residues. Trimming took 1 base from V and 9 from J; bases not matched to a gene: 3. Germline values: CDR1 SGHDN, CDR2 FVKESK. CDR3 in amino acids: CASSQVPGGEQFF. The CDR3 nucleotides are TGTGCCAGCAGCCAAGTACCAGGGGGTGAGCAGTTCTTC.

This clone was counted a few times. J is TRBJ1-1 and V is TRBV29-1; 8 nucleotides align to TRBD1. The junction had 4 bases not matched to a gene; V was cut back by 6 bases and J by 1 base. CDR1 is SQVTM and CDR2 is ANQGSEA in the germline V gene. There are 13 residues in the CDR3. The CDR3 DNA follows: TGCAGCGTGGCAGGGGGCAGGAACACTGAAGCTTTCTTT. Translating gives CSVAGGRNTEAFF.

The chain has TRBV2 and TRBJ2-3; no clear D. Germline CDR1 reads SNHLY; CDR2 reads FYNNEI. V lost 7 bases, J lost 2 bases, and 7 bases lay in between. The CDR3 spans 12 residues. CDR3 DNA sequence: TGTGCCAGCACTGGCATCACAGATACGCAGTATTTT. It codes for CASTGITDTQYF. Together with reference TRBV2 and TRBJ2-3, the CDR3 gives the full variable domain: EPEVTQTPSHQVTQMGQEVILRCVPISNHLYFYWYRQILGQKVEFLVSFYNNEISEKSEIFDDQFSVERPDGSNFTLKIRSTKLEDSAMYFCASTGITDTQYFGPGTRLTVL.

There are a few counts of this clone. CDR3 region: CATSWTSTDTQYF. As DNA, the CDR3 is TGTGCCACTTCATGGACTAGCACAGATACGCAGTATTTT. The rearrangement joins TRBV18 to TRBJ2-3, with D possibly being TRBD2 (5 bases). The CDR3 covers 13 residues. V was trimmed by 10 bases and J by 0 bases, leaving 11 bases between them. CDR1 and CDR2 (germline): KGHSH, LQKENI.

This clone was counted between two and nine times. J is TRBJ2-1 and V is TRBV20-1; D assignment may be TRBD1 or TRBD2 (5 bases each). Trimming left V 3 bases short and J 7 bases short, with 7 bases between. Per the germline V gene, CDR1 is DFQATT and CDR2 is SNEGSKA (reference sequence). The CDR3 length is 11 residues. Here the CDR3 reads CSASGANEQFF. The CDR3, as DNA: TGCAGTGCTAGCGGGGCGAATGAGCAGTTCTTC.

This clone was counted a few times. The genes are TRBV7-8 and TRBJ2-5; D could derive from TRBD1 or TRBD2 (5 bases each). V was shortened by 3 bases and J by 5 bases, with 10 bases between the two germline ends. The CDR3 covers 13 residues. The germline CDR1 and CDR2 sequences are SGHVS and FQNEAQ. The CDR3 region is CASSFAREETQYF. CDR3 coding DNA: TGTGCCAGCAGCTTTGCCAGGGAGGAGACCCAGTACTTC.

V gene TRBV2 combines with J gene TRBJ1-1; no clear D gene. V gave up 4 bases and J gave up 0 bases, with 9 bases separating them. CDR1 and CDR2 (germline): SNHLY, FYNNEI. The CDR3 has 14 amino acids. The CDR3 DNA is TGTGCCAGCAGTGTGAAACAGTTGAACACTGAAGCTTTCTTT. Translation: CASSVKQLNTEAFF.

The V gene is TRBV27, the J gene TRBJ2-5, with 12 bases matching TRBD2. The CDR3 totals 18 residues. The germline V gene encodes CDR1 MNHEY and CDR2 SMNVEV (reference sequence). V gave up 4 bases and J gave up 3 bases; unmatched junction bases: 12. CDR3 region: CASSSRLAGVMVEETQYF. The DNA for the CDR3 is TGTGCCAGCAGTTCTCGACTAGCGGGGGTTATGGTTGAAGAGACCCAGTACTTC.

The DNA of the CDR3 is TGTGCCAGCAGCTTAGGACAGAACGACTATGGCTACACCTTC. It is translated as CASSLGQNDYGYTF. The rearrangement joins TRBV13 to TRBJ1-2; no clear D. Per germline, CDR1 PRHDT and CDR2 FYEKMQ (reference sequence). Deletions cut 0 bases from V and 3 bases from J, with 8 bases between. This CDR3 has 14 residues.

With respect to this clone: Germline is not matched at one junction end, which may reflect a read error. This chain connects TRBV7-7 to TRBJ2-5; TRBD1 aligns across 10 bases. This CDR3 has 19 amino acids. Germline loops: CDR1 SSHAT, CDR2 FNYEAQ (reference sequence). The CDR3 reads CASSSSPLYRDRGRETQYF. CDR3 coding DNA: TGTGCTAGCAGCTCAAGTCCGCTATACCGGGACAGGGGACGGGAGACCCAGTACTTC. Full variable domain (outside the CDR3, taken from reference TRBV7-7 and TRBJ2-5): GAGVSQSPRYKVTKRGQDVTLRCDPISSHATLYWYQQALGQGPEFLTYFNYEAQPDKSGLPSDRFSAERPEGSISTLTIQRTEQRDSAMYRCASSSSPLYRDRGRETQYFGPGTRLLVL.

The chain couples TRBV6-6 to TRBJ2-1, with no clear D. Trimming removed 6 bases from V and 4 bases from J, with 4 bases in between. Germline V gives CDR1 MNHNY, CDR2 SVGAGI (reference sequence). The CDR3 contains 11 residues. CDR3 in DNA: TGTGCCAGCAGGGGATACAATGAGCAGTTCTTC. This encodes CASRGYNEQFF.

The sample holds a few counts of this clone. The rearrangement links TRBV7-2 to TRBJ2-3; D is uncertain. There are 12 residues in the CDR3. From germline, CDR1 is SGHTA and CDR2 FQGNSA. V dropped 4 bases and J dropped 0 bases, with 2 bases sitting between them. CDR3 sequence reads: CASSWSTDTQYF. CDR3 in DNA: TGTGCCAGCAGCTGGAGCACAGATACGCAGTATTTT.

This sequence joins TRBV6-6 and TRBJ2-3; D perhaps matches TRBD2 (6 bases). The length of the CDR3 is 14 residues. The V end was cut by 7 bases, the J end by 1 base, with 12 bases between. Germline CDR1 is MNHNY and CDR2 is SVGAGI (reference sequence). CDR3 sequence (DNA): TGTGCCAGCACCGACGGCGGGGGCACAGATACGCAGTATTTT. Translated, it gives CASTDGGGTDTQYF.

This sequence joins TRBV10-2 and TRBJ2-7, with a possible D match to TRBD2 (5 bases). This CDR3 spans 15 amino acids. V was pared by 0 bases and J by 7 bases, with 16 bases between. Per the germline V gene, CDR1 is WSHSY and CDR2 is SAAADI. The CDR3 coding sequence is TGCGCCAGCAGTGAGTCACCCCGAGGGCCGTTGGAGCAGTACTTC. Amino acids: CASSESPRGPLEQYF.